These 5 T cell receptor beta chains share one sample of origin, sequenced in a study of T cells after yellow fever vaccination (dated by TCRdb to the late 2010s). Libraries came from 5' RACE. The data were produced on an Illumina HiSeq 2500. TCRdb reprocessing: public reads trimmed at Q25 with fastp, clones called with MiXCR, in-frame beta chains kept. All rows with the same CDR3 protein become a single entry with the most common DNA and genes. The table for this sample lists a few hundred thousand distinct CDR3 sequences; approximately 7% of them were counted only once. The ten largest clones represent 18% of the sample. The treatment or condition tag for this specimen amounts to: live attenuated yellow fever vaccine strain. The starting material was PBMCs, obtained roughly 47 days after the first yellow fever vaccination. Source of these receptors: a man between 18 and 35 years old who received the YFV17D yellow fever vaccine.

This clonotype was counted a few times. The chain couples TRBV12-3 or TRBV12-4 to TRBJ2-6; D call uncertain. This CDR3 contains 16 residues. The ends were cut back, 5 bases at V and 2 bases at J, with 13 bases in the middle. The CDR3 spells CASSLMDPAGANVLTF. The CDR3 DNA sequence: TGTGCCAGCAGTCTTATGGACCCGGCTGGGGCCAACGTCCTGACTTTC.

This clonotype appeared many times. The chain links TRBV7-2 to TRBJ1-1; weak D call: TRBD1 (5 bases). The V and J ends lost 2 bases and 0 bases respectively, with 7 bases between them. The CDR3 loop spans 14 amino acids. In germline, CDR1 is SGHTA, CDR2 FQGNSA. DNA for the CDR3: TGTGCCAGCAGCTTACTGGACATGAACACTGAAGCTTTCTTT. It yields the protein CASSLLDMNTEAFF.

A word on this clonotype: Given a much more abundant clone one base away, this may be a read error. The V and J genes are TRBV12-3 or TRBV12-4 and TRBJ2-5, with D unresolved. This CDR3 contains 11 residues. CDR3 loop: CARSLRRTQYF. CDR3 sequence (DNA): TGTGCCAGGAGTTTGAGAAGGACCCAGTACTTC.

This clonotype came up many times. The CDR3 reads CASSLSRGNEQFF. CDR3 bases: TGTGCCAGCAGTTTATCAAGGGGGAATGAGCAGTTCTTC. The J gene is TRBJ2-1, the V gene TRBV12-3 or TRBV12-4, with D possibly being TRBD1 (6 bases). V shed 2 bases and J shed 7 bases, with 9 bases lying between them. The CDR3 contains 13 residues.

A few counts support this clonotype. This chain links TRBV11-2 with TRBJ1-1; a weak D match, TRBD1 (5 bases). V was cut by 6 bases and J by 0 bases, with 20 bases left in between. This CDR3 comprises 17 residues. CDR1 is SGHAT and CDR2 is FQNNGV in the germline V gene. CDR3 nucleotide sequence: TGTGCCAGCAGAACCAGTAGACTGACAGTGGTGAACACTGAAGCTTTCTTT. Encoded protein: CASRTSRLTVVNTEAFF.